Listed here are 6 T cell receptor beta chains from one sample, sequenced in a study of graft-versus-host responses after intestinal transplantation. Sequencing was performed with immunoSEQ multiplex PCR; in TCRdb, only in-frame clones are kept and a portion is missing. The repertoire holds roughly 29,000 clones, around nine tenths seen once, with roughly 11% in the top ten. The sample consisted of PBMCs, taken approximately 460 days after intestinal transplantation. The source of these receptors is a human patient who received an intestinal transplant, so some T cells may come from the graft donor.

The chain recombines TRBV28 with TRBJ1-5, with a tentative D call TRBD1 (6 bases). This CDR3 has 14 amino acids. Germline assignment: CDR1 MDHEN and CDR2 SYDVKM. The germline V and J ends were trimmed by 7 bases and 6 bases, with 16 bases remaining between them. CDR3 in DNA: TGTGCCAGCACGGGCAGGGGTGGGAGTCAGCCCCAGCATTTT. Amino acids: CASTGRGGSQPQHF. Full variable domain (outside the CDR3, taken from reference TRBV28 and TRBJ1-5): DVKVTQSSRYLVKRTGEKVFLECVQDMDHENMFWYRQDPGLGLRLIYFSYDVKMKEKGDIPEGYSVSREKKERFSLILESASTNQTSMYLCASTGRGGSQPQHFGDGTRLSIL.

The chain recombines TRBV18 with TRBJ2-7; D not resolved. Germline lookup yields CDR1 KGHSH and CDR2 LQKENI. V was clipped by 5 bases and J by 2 bases, with 10 bases between them. The CDR3 length is 13 residues. CDR3 amino acids: CASSSEKPYEQYF. The CDR3 bases are TGTGCCAGCTCATCAGAAAAGCCCTACGAGCAGTACTTC.

V usage is TRBV6-6 and J usage is TRBJ1-6; D ambiguous. V was trimmed by 2 bases and J by 10 bases, leaving 12 bases between them. CDR3 length equals 14 residues. The germline CDR1 and CDR2 sequences are MNHNY and SVGAGI (reference sequence). The CDR3 protein is CASSYKEGQSPLHF. CDR3 sequence (DNA): TGTGCCAGCAGTTACAAGGAGGGTCAATCACCCCTCCACTTT.

This clone was seen only a few times. At one end the junction does not follow the germline gene, possibly because of a read error. The gene calls are TRBV2 and TRBJ1-1, with D maybe TRBD1 (5 bases). In germline, CDR1 is SNHLY, CDR2 FYNNEI. The CDR3 length is 13 residues. This CDR3 is CAGRVYEDTEAFF. Here the CDR3 DNA reads TGTGCCGGCAGGGTATATGAGGACACTGAAGCTTTCTTT.

The V gene is TRBV2, the J gene TRBJ1-1; D is unresolved. V shed 4 bases and J shed 8 bases, with 11 bases lying between them. The CDR3 spans 12 residues. Germline V gives CDR1 SNHLY, CDR2 FYNNEI. DNA for the CDR3: TGTGCCAGCAGTGTGCCATTATCCGAAGCTTTCTTT. This sequence encodes CASSVPLSEAFF.

The chain joins TRBV6-6 to TRBJ1-1; 9 bases line up with TRBD1. This CDR3 is built from 15 residues. Per the germline V gene, CDR1 is MNHNY and CDR2 is SVGAGI (reference sequence). Trimming at V came to 4 bases and at J to 2 bases, leaving 5 bases not matched to a gene. CDR3 in DNA: TGTGCCAGCAGTTCGGGACAGGGTGGAAACACTGAAGCTTTCTTT. This codes for CASSSGQGGNTEAFF.